Below are 6 T cell receptor beta chains sequenced from a single sample in a study of radiotherapy plus CTLA-4 blockade in lung cancer. The method was immunoSEQ multiplex PCR; TCRdb's version includes in-frame clones alone and lacks a portion of them. This table holds about 45,000 clones, 60% to 80% found once. The source was peripheral blood, collected from a patient treated with radiotherapy plus ipilimumab. The receptors were sampled from a human donor with non-small cell lung cancer who had stable disease on radiotherapy plus ipilimumab.

The rearrangement links TRBV7-9 to TRBJ2-7, with D perhaps matching TRBD1 (6 bases). Per the germline V gene, CDR1 is SEHNR and CDR2 is FQNEAQ (reference sequence). V was pared by 5 bases and J by 2 bases, with 16 bases between. This CDR3 is 15 amino acids long. The CDR3: CASSPRTAIAYEQYF. In DNA, the CDR3 is TGTGCCAGCAGCCCACGGACAGCGATAGCCTACGAGCAGTACTTC.

In this sample, this clone turned up once. The chain uses TRBV7-8 and TRBJ2-3, with a possible D match to TRBD2 (6 bases). The V end lost 1 base, the J end lost 0 bases, and 17 bases lay between the germline ends. Germline CDR1 is SGHVS and CDR2 is FQNEAQ. There are 18 residues in the CDR3. CDR3 sequence reads: CASSLGRLGGPSTDTQYF. Written as DNA, the CDR3 is TGTGCCAGCAGCTTAGGTAGATTGGGGGGACCTAGCACAGATACGCAGTATTTT. The full variable domain, rest sourced from reference TRBV7-8 and TRBJ2-3, is GAGVSQSPRYKVAKRGQDVALRCDPISGHVSLFWYQQALGQGPEFLTYFQNEAQLDKSGLPSDRFFAERPEGSVSTLKIQRTQQEDSAVYLCASSLGRLGGPSTDTQYFGPGTRLTVL.

Worth noting for this clone: One end of the junction does not line up with germline, which may come from a read error. The gene calls are TRBV11-2 and TRBJ1-2, with no clear D. This CDR3 has 12 amino acids. In germline, CDR1 is SGHAT, CDR2 FQNNGV. In DNA form, the CDR3 reads TGTGCCAGCAGCTTAGAGGGCTTTGGCTGCACCTTC. Translation gives CASSLEGFGCTF. Variable domain in full (rest from reference TRBV11-2 and TRBJ1-2): EAGVAQSPRYKIIEKRQSVAFWCNPISGHATLYWYQQILGQGPKLLIQFQNNGVVDDSQLPKDRFSAERLKGVDSTLKIQPAKLEDSAVYLCASSLEGFGCTFGSGTRLTVV.

This chain uses TRBV19 with TRBJ2-7; D may be TRBD2 (7 bases). The CDR3 covers 14 residues. Germline V CDR1 and CDR2: LNHDA, SQIVND (reference sequence). V lost 7 bases, J lost 2 bases, and 15 bases lay in between. The CDR3 nucleotides read TGTGCCAGTACGCCGGGGGGCCCTACCTACGAGCAGTACTTC. Protein: CASTPGGPTYEQYF.

A few counts support this clone. The chain joins TRBV18 to TRBJ1-3; 7 bases are shared with TRBD1. Germline V gene lookup returns CDR1 KGHSH and CDR2 LQKENI. The CDR3 contains 14 residues. J lost 2 bases, V lost 9 bases, and 7 bases had no gene match. The CDR3 bases are TGTGCCAGTACTAAGGGGGCTGCTGGAAACACCATATATTTT. Its translation: CASTKGAAGNTIYF.

In regard to this clone: The same CDR3 can be traced to other DNA sequences in this sample. The chain couples TRBV5-1 to TRBJ2-5; D not resolved. CDR1 and CDR2 from the germline V gene are SGHRS and YFSETQ. V lost 0 bases and J 0 bases, leaving 0 bases between the germline ends. The CDR3 runs to 12 residues. Here the CDR3 DNA reads TGCGCCAGCAGCTTGGACCAAGAGACCCAGTACTTC. It specifies CASSLDQETQYF.